A single sample is the source of the 10 T cell receptor beta chains below, sequenced in a study of T-cell reconstitution after alpha-beta-depleted transplantation in children. Construction of the TCRbeta library involved unique molecular identifiers. TCRdb ran MiXCR on the PCR reads and lists one entry per CDR3 protein. The sample holds hundreds of thousands of distinct CDR3 sequences, under 20% seen once. The sample consisted of PBMCs, mostly from graft donor cells, taken 360 days after TCRalphabeta/CD19-depleted stem cell transplant. The source is a male patient aged 2-15 years who had a stem cell transplant for acute lymphoblastic leukemia, so the T cells may come from the graft donor.

The J gene is TRBJ2-1, the V gene TRBV11-2, with D perhaps matching TRBD2 (7 bases). CDR3 length equals 16 residues. V was pared by 4 bases and J by 2 bases, with 15 bases between. Germline lookup yields CDR1 SGHAT and CDR2 FQNNGV. CDR3 sequence reads: CASSSPRGGAYNEQFF. In nucleotides, the CDR3 is TGTGCCAGCAGCTCTCCAAGGGGGGGCGCCTACAATGAGCAGTTCTTC.

The rearrangement joins TRBV7-2 to TRBJ2-7; either TRBD1 or TRBD2 may fit D (5 bases each). This CDR3 comprises 12 residues. V shed 4 bases and J shed 6 bases, with 10 bases lying between them. Germline V gene lookup returns CDR1 SGHTA and CDR2 FQGNSA. In DNA form, the CDR3 reads TGTGCCAGCAGCTGGGCTGGGGGCGAGCAGTACTTC. Translation: CASSWAGGEQYF.

Only a few counts were recorded for this clonotype. V and J are TRBV20-1 and TRBJ2-4; a weak D match, TRBD1 (6 bases). The CDR3 totals 16 residues. V lost 0 bases and J 0 bases, leaving 12 bases between the germline ends. CDR1 is DFQATT, CDR2 SNEGSKA, per germline (reference sequence). The CDR3, as DNA: TGCAGTGCTAGAGATCGGCAGGGGAGAGCCAAAAACATTCAGTACTTC. It encodes CSARDRQGRAKNIQYF.

This rearrangement joins TRBV19 to TRBJ2-3; perhaps TRBD2 as D (6 bases). The V gene lost 5 bases and the J gene lost 6 bases, with 12 bases spanning the gap. This CDR3 spans 13 amino acids. In germline, CDR1 is LNHDA, CDR2 SQIVND (reference sequence). The CDR3 DNA is TGTGCCAGTAGTTCCCGGGGGACCGATACGCAGTATTTT. It encodes CASSSRGTDTQYF.

This clonotype has just a few counts. The gene calls are TRBV11-2 and TRBJ2-2; D remains unclear. The CDR3 has 16 residues. Looked up from germline, CDR1 is SGHAT and CDR2 is FQNNGV. Trimming removed 5 bases from V and 4 bases from J, with 17 bases in between. This CDR3 is CASSRPGQHSTGELFF. The CDR3 DNA reads as TGTGCCAGCAGCCGACCGGGTCAGCATTCCACCGGGGAGCTGTTTTTT.

In its sample, this clonotype was seen a few times. The chain links TRBV5-1 to TRBJ2-3; no firm D call. V was clipped by 4 bases and J by 5 bases, with 14 bases between them. This CDR3 contains 14 residues. Looked up from germline, CDR1 is SGHRS and CDR2 is YFSETQ. CDR3 sequence: CASSTRKAQDTQYF. Written as DNA, the CDR3 is TGCGCCAGCAGCACCAGGAAAGCCCAAGATACGCAGTATTTT.

This clonotype appeared a few times. The V and J genes are TRBV20-1 and TRBJ1-1; no clear D gene. The germline CDR1 and CDR2 sequences are DFQATT and SNEGSKA (reference sequence). This CDR3 is built from 17 residues. V lost 4 bases and J 0 bases, leaving 21 bases between the germline ends. The DNA for the CDR3 is TGCAGTGCTACGACGCCCACGATGGGCGGAATGAACACTGAAGCTTTCTTT. It encodes CSATTPTMGGMNTEAFF.

A few counts support this clonotype. The rearrangement uses TRBV25-1 and TRBJ1-2; D is unresolved. CDR3 length: 14 amino acids. Trimming stripped 4 bases from V and 1 base from J, with 10 bases between. In germline, CDR1 is MGHDK, CDR2 SYGVNS. CDR3 DNA sequence: TGTGCCAGCAGTGCCCCAGGCCTTAACTATGGCTACACCTTC. Protein product: CASSAPGLNYGYTF.

The chain couples TRBV11-2 to TRBJ2-7; D perhaps matches TRBD1 (6 bases). CDR3 length equals 18 residues. Germline V CDR1 and CDR2: SGHAT, FQNNGV. V lost 7 bases to trimming and J lost 0 bases, with 25 bases between them. CDR3 residues: CASNSVVQGSSHSYEQYF. CDR3 nucleotide sequence: TGTGCCAGCAACTCCGTGGTACAGGGTAGTTCCCACTCCTACGAGCAGTACTTC.

J is TRBJ1-4 and V is TRBV6-5; D is possibly TRBD1 (5 bases). The germline CDR1 and CDR2 sequences are MNHEY and SVGAGI. V lost 4 bases to trimming and J lost 1 base, with 7 bases between them. This CDR3 has 14 amino acids. For the CDR3, the DNA is TGTGCCAGCAGTTCCGGACAAACTAATGAAAAACTGTTTTTT. Translated: CASSSGQTNEKLFF.